This TCR beta chain comes out of a study of T cells of healthy individuals. Germline trimming cut 0 bases from V and 5 bases from J; bases unmatched to any gene: 5. This CDR3 is built from 14 residues. The V gene's germline CDR1 is SGHTS and CDR2 YDEGEE. This clonotype was picked up many times. TCRdb reanalysed the 5' RACE reads using MiXCR and keeps one entry per CDR3 protein. The sample contains 40,000 to 65,000 distinct CDR3 sequences, roughly 15% of which appear only once. The chain combines TRBV5-8 with TRBJ2-7, with 7 bases matching TRBD1. This clonotype originated in a human donor in good health. CDR3 coding DNA: TGTGCCAGCAGCTTGGGACAGGGTAAGGACGAGCAGTACTTC. Its translation: CASSLGQGKDEQYF.